This T cell receptor (beta chain) was obtained from a study of shared T cell receptors in the human thymus. CDR1 is SNHLY and CDR2 is FYNNEI in the germline V gene. The ends were cut back, 6 bases at V and 6 bases at J, with 26 bases in the middle. CDR3 size: 18 residues. The data were produced by immunoSEQ multiplex PCR, yet TCRdb's version contains in-frame clones alone and is incomplete. The top ten hold more than 0.01% of the sample, which has 720,000 or so clones, over 75% seen once. The data also belong to a second study, concerning human thymus T cells. That investigation notes: The authors found apparently biased V and J gene usage in thymic and blood repertoires.

This chain links TRBV2 with TRBJ1-4, with D possibly being TRBD1 (5 bases). The sample was thymocytes. The sequence was obtained from a girl under three years old with a congenital heart defect. The CDR3 DNA follows: TGTGCCAGCAGCCCATATGAGACAGAACGCTTAGGGGATGAAAAACTGTTTTTT. The encoded protein is CASSPYETERLGDEKLFF. Variable domain in full (rest from reference TRBV2 and TRBJ1-4): EPEVTQTPSHQVTQMGQEVILRCVPISNHLYFYWYRQILGQKVEFLVSFYNNEISEKSEIFDDQFSVERPDGSNFTLKIRSTKLEDSAMYFCASSPYETERLGDEKLFFGSGTQLSVL.